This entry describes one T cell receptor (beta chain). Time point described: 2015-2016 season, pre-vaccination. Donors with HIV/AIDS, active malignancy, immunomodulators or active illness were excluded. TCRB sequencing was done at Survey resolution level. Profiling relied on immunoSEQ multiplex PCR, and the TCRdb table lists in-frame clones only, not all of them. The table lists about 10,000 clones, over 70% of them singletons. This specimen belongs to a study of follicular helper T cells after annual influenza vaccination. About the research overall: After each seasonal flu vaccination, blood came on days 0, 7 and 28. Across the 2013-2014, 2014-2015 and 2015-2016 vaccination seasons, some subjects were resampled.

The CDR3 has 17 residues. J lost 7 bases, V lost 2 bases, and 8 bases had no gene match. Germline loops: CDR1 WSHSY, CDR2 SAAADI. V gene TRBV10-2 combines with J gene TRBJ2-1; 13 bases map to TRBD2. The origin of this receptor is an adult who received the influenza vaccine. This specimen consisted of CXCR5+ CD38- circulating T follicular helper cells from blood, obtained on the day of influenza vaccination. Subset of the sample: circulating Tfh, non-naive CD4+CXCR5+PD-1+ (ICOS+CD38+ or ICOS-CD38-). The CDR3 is CASSEPSTSGRANEQFF. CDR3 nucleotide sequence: TGCGCCAGCAGTGAGCCCTCTACTAGCGGGAGGGCTAATGAGCAGTTCTTC.